Following are 32 T cell receptor beta chains from one sample sequenced in a study of monozygotic twins with inflammatory bowel disease. No DNA is given; TCRdb re-called the 5' RACE reads and lists each CDR3 protein once. The clone table shows 200,000 to 250,000 distinct CDR3 sequences, with the ten largest holding approximately 1.6%. The sequenced sample consisted of blood. The source is a human donor with ulcerative colitis or Crohn's disease, or a healthy co-twin of an affected twin (not recorded which).

The V call is TRBV10-3, the J call TRBJ1-2; TCRdb's D call of TRBD1 is untestable without DNA. Looked up from germline, CDR1 is ENHRY and CDR2 is SYGVKD. The CDR3 consists of 13 residues. CDR3 amino acids: CAFGQGAFYGYTF.

This chain's CDR3 is CASSPQPTGTNNEQFF. The chain joins TRBV7-3 to TRBJ2-1; as DNA is missing, the TRBD1 call by TCRdb cannot be tested. This CDR3 has 16 residues. Looked up from germline, CDR1 is SGHTA and CDR2 is FQGTGA.

This chain links TRBV5-4 with TRBJ2-5; the TRBD2 assignment by TCRdb is unverifiable without DNA. The CDR3 runs to 15 residues. Germline V gene data show CDR1 as SGHNT and CDR2 as YYREEE (reference sequence). CDR3 sequence: CASSFRLAGQETQYF.

The chain carries TRBV6-2 or TRBV6-3 and TRBJ2-2; TCRdb picks TRBD1, but there is no DNA to check that call. Germline V CDR1 and CDR2: MNHEY, SVGEGT. The CDR3 has 16 residues. The CDR3: CASTPSRGLWTGELFF.

The rearrangement uses TRBV12-3 or TRBV12-4 and TRBJ2-3; TCRdb returns TRBD2, unconfirmable since there is no DNA. This CDR3 comprises 17 residues. Here the CDR3 reads CASTPGLAVPSTDTQYF.

This sequence joins TRBV7-2 and TRBJ1-1. Germline CDR1 and CDR2: SGHTA and FQGNSA. This CDR3 is 15 amino acids long. CDR3 protein: CASSPVLGRDTEAFF.

This chain connects TRBV28 to TRBJ2-1; the D gene TCRdb calls, TRBD2, cannot be checked with no DNA. The CDR3 is 18 residues long. Germline-derived CDR1 and CDR2 are MDHEN and SYDVKM. CDR3 protein: CASSPARLGAGVYNEQFF.

The gene calls are TRBV20-1 and TRBJ2-3; the D call from TCRdb, TRBD1, cannot be confirmed without DNA. The CDR3 contains 15 residues. The germline V gene encodes CDR1 DFQATT and CDR2 SNEGSKA (reference sequence). The CDR3: CSATGRILKLDTQYF.

V gene TRBV5-1 combines with J gene TRBJ2-7; TCRdb indicates TRBD1, and absent DNA this call remains unverified. The CDR3 runs to 15 residues. Germline V gene data show CDR1 as SGHRS and CDR2 as YFSETQ. The CDR3 sequence is CASSLSPGSGGEQYF.

This chain joins TRBV6-1 and TRBJ2-5; checking the TCRdb D call of TRBD1 is not possible without DNA. The CDR3 length is 14 residues. The germline V gene encodes CDR1 MNHNS and CDR2 SASEGT. The chain's CDR3 is CASSQDRGKETQYF.

This chain connects TRBV11-3 to TRBJ1-1; there is no DNA to check the TCRdb D call of TRBD1. The CDR3 runs 13 residues. Germline CDR1 and CDR2: SGHNT and YENEEA. The CDR3 sequence: CALPGQGYAEAFF.

The chain uses TRBV24-1 and TRBJ2-5; the D call of TRBD1 rests on TCRdb alone, since no DNA is present to check it. CDR1 KGHDR and CDR2 SFDVKD come from the germline V gene. The CDR3 length is 16 residues. The CDR3 reads CATSEAGQGAQETQYF.

The rearrangement uses TRBV5-1 and TRBJ2-1; there is no DNA to check the TCRdb D call of TRBD2. This CDR3 is 14 amino acids long. Germline loops: CDR1 SGHRS, CDR2 YFSETQ. This chain's CDR3 is CACSTSGGGNEQFF.

The V call is TRBV19, the J call TRBJ1-1. Per the germline V gene, CDR1 is LNHDA and CDR2 is SQIVND (reference sequence). The CDR3 loop spans 13 amino acids. The CDR3 protein is CASSEQRNTEAFF.

The rearrangement joins TRBV5-1 to TRBJ2-1; TCRdb reports TRBD1, a call that lacks DNA to check it against. This CDR3 comprises 13 residues. CDR1 SGHRS and CDR2 YFSETQ come from the germline V gene. CDR3 protein: CASSFVGQGEQFF.

J is TRBJ2-1 and V is TRBV11-2. The V gene's germline CDR1 is SGHAT and CDR2 FQNNGV. The CDR3 consists of 11 residues. CDR3 region: CASSRSLEQFF.

The chain recombines TRBV11-2 with TRBJ1-3; TCRdb designates TRBD1, a call that cannot be tested without DNA. Germline V gene lookup returns CDR1 SGHAT and CDR2 FQNNGV. This CDR3 comprises 17 residues. CDR3 in amino acids: CASSLIHTGPSGNTIYF.

This chain links TRBV4-2 with TRBJ1-1; the D gene TCRdb calls, TRBD1, cannot be checked with no DNA. CDR1 and CDR2 from the germline V gene are LGHNA and YNFKEQ. This CDR3 contains 19 residues. The CDR3 is CASSPQNSLRDGENTEAFF.

This sequence joins TRBV7-9 and TRBJ2-1; the TCRdb call, TRBD2, lacks DNA for checking. The germline CDR1 and CDR2 sequences are SEHNR and FQNEAQ (reference sequence). The CDR3 runs to 17 residues. Here the CDR3 reads CASSPARVAVTYNEQFF.

This chain connects TRBV7-8 to TRBJ2-4; TCRdb reports TRBD1, a call that lacks DNA to check it against. The CDR3 spans 14 residues. Looked up from germline, CDR1 is SGHVS and CDR2 is FQNEAQ. The CDR3 sequence is CASSPDRLGNIQYF.

The CDR3 is CASSLDGSTDTQYF. The V and J genes are TRBV6-5 and TRBJ2-3. From germline, CDR1 is MNHEY and CDR2 SVGAGI. The CDR3 has 14 residues.

J is TRBJ2-2 and V is TRBV4-1; the TCRdb call, TRBD1, lacks DNA for checking. Germline V lookup: CDR1 MGHRA, CDR2 YSYEKL. CDR3 length equals 17 residues. The CDR3 loop reads CASSQVPGDRAHGELFF.

V and J are TRBV6-6 and TRBJ2-1; absent DNA, TCRdb's TRBD2 call cannot be checked. Germline V gene data show CDR1 as MNHNY and CDR2 as SVGAGI (reference sequence). The CDR3 is 14 amino acids. The CDR3 protein is CASSRDSESNEQFF.

The chain is built from TRBV5-4 and TRBJ2-7; the D call of TRBD1 rests on TCRdb alone, since no DNA is present to check it. Germline V gives CDR1 SGHNT, CDR2 YYREEE (reference sequence). CDR3 length equals 13 residues. The CDR3 spells CASSPGANYEQYF.

The chain links TRBV5-4 to TRBJ1-2. This CDR3 has 13 amino acids. The germline CDR1 and CDR2 sequences are SGHNT and YYREEE (reference sequence). The chain's CDR3 is CASNRGENYGYTF. The entire variable domain, with the rest obtained from reference TRBV5-4 and TRBJ1-2, is as follows: ETGVTQSPTHLIKTRGQQVTLRCSSQSGHNTVSWYQQALGQGPQFIFQYYREEENGRGNFPPRFSGLQFPNYSSELNVNALELDDSALYLCASNRGENYGYTFGSGTRLTVV.

This rearrangement joins TRBV5-4 to TRBJ1-2; as DNA is missing, the TRBD1 call by TCRdb cannot be tested. Germline V lookup: CDR1 SGHNT, CDR2 YYREEE (reference sequence). This CDR3 is 20 amino acids long. This chain's CDR3 is CASSLGSGETLNPINYGYTF.

J is TRBJ2-5 and V is TRBV5-1; lacking DNA, the TRBD1 call made by TCRdb goes unchecked. The CDR3 loop spans 17 amino acids. CDR1 is SGHRS and CDR2 is YFSETQ in the germline V gene. CDR3 loop: CASSFGQTSPLTETQYF.

V is TRBV19 and J is TRBJ1-6; there is no DNA to check the TCRdb D call of TRBD1. The CDR3 sequence is 14 residues long. The germline gives CDR1 LNHDA, CDR2 SQIVND (reference sequence). CDR3 sequence: CASSPQGANSPLHF.

The rearrangement uses TRBV7-9 and TRBJ2-3; the D call from TCRdb, TRBD2, cannot be confirmed without DNA. The CDR3 totals 17 residues. Germline CDR1 and CDR2: SEHNR and FQNEAQ (reference sequence). CDR3 residues: CASSNPGMRGGTDTQYF. Filled out from reference TRBV7-9 and TRBJ2-3, the complete variable domain reads DTGVSQNPRHKITKRGQNVTFRCDPISEHNRLYWYRQTLGQGPEFLTYFQNEAQLEKSRLLSDRFSAERPKGSFSTLEIQRTEQGDSAMYLCASSNPGMRGGTDTQYFGPGTRLTVL.

The gene calls are TRBV18 and TRBJ2-3. The CDR3 is 11 residues long. CDR1 and CDR2 from the germline V gene are KGHSH and LQKENI. The CDR3 sequence: CASSPADTQYF.

V is TRBV4-2 and J is TRBJ1-2; with no DNA, the TCRdb D assignment of TRBD1 cannot be verified. The CDR3 sequence is 14 residues long. Looked up from germline, CDR1 is LGHNA and CDR2 is YNFKEQ. The CDR3 here is CASSHTGTNHGYTF.

The rearrangement links TRBV4-1 to TRBJ2-2. Germline CDR1 MGHRA, CDR2 YSYEKL. The CDR3 runs to 11 residues. CDR3 residues: CASSQGGELFF.